This TCR beta chain originates from a study of T cells in women clearing cervical HPV infection (dated by TCRdb to 2017 to 2018). About the investigation overall: Cases were some 24 women with histologically confirmed HPV16-related CIN3 or worse, including a couple of invasive cancers. The controls were some 23 women whose single incident HPV16 infection cleared within 12 months with no development of precancer or cancer. Case blood was taken at the visit when the lesion was first identified, whereas control blood was taken when infection was no longer detected. Among cases, blood sampling came a median of approximately 150 days after lesion detection, with an interquartile range of about 80 to 220 days. Because only a few women had HLA typing data, the possibility that HLA type acted as a confounder could not be ruled out. Nested within Costa Rica's Guanacaste HPV Natural History Study, an exploratory proof-of-principle case-control study compared TCR repertoires across cervical HPV16 outcomes. Cases were matched to controls by age within five years and by the year the sample was collected. Cases had a median age of about 34 years compared with 38 to 40 for controls, and baseline characteristics showed no significant differences between the groups. The parent cohort enrolled roughly 9,400 women aged 18 or older in Guanacaste, Costa Rica, in about 1993 to 1994 and followed the women for seven years. Five blinded duplicates per group were added as quality controls, so that 60 or so samples were obtained: around 50 participants and 10 replicates.

Every participant had a single incident cervical HPV16 infection, and prevalent HPV16 infections were excluded. Cervical HPV DNA was detected by MY09/MY11 PCR and genotyped by dot-blot hybridization. Fifteen mL of heparinized blood were centrifuged, and the buffy coat was split into aliquots, frozen at -30 degrees C, and then kept at -80 degrees C. QIAGEN kits were used to extract genomic DNA from the buffy coat specimens. TCR beta CDR3 regions were amplified by multiplex PCR from an average of approximately 1,200 ng genomic DNA per sample using the immunoSEQ assay. Primer bias was corrected in the assay by using a complete synthetic TCR repertoire to establish an amplification baseline. The amplicons were sequenced using the Illumina platform. The published analysis was carried out like this. Sequences were error-corrected by clustering with frequency ratios and a modified nearest-neighbor algorithm, then analyzed in the immunoSEQ Analyzer with IMGT gene definitions. At each rarefaction depth, TCR richness and evenness were averaged across 20 rarefaction repeats, and any sample with fewer sequences than the depth was left out. Wilcoxon rank sum tests with FDR correction were used to compare relative abundances of V, D and J genes between the groups. An intraclass correlation of around 96% for TCR richness and an average of about 77% across some 69 gene segments were obtained from the blinded duplicates. Here the immuneACCESS table is served through TCRdb, limited to in-frame sequences with V and J called. Missing clones are a known gap in these copies; in checked studies unresolved V genes cover under half, and the rest lacks a known reason. D and trimming come from the DNA, and the V and J calls and clone size come from that table. The sample's table lists a count of some 40,000 clones. The ten biggest clones cover 1.2% of the sample.

The germline V gene encodes CDR1 SQVTM and CDR2 ANQGSEA. At the junction V is shortened by 6 bases and J by 2 bases, with 11 bases in between. The CDR3 spans 12 residues, from the cysteine through the phenylalanine. Sequencing covers 27 bases of the CDR3, shown here with the frame starting at base 1. The paper's findings and limits, for the study overall: CIN3+ cases had significantly higher TCR repertoire richness than controls across sequencing depths, but evenness did not differ between the groups. TRBV6-7 relative abundance was lower in cases than in controls (about 0.099% versus 0.16%; Bonferroni P = 0.0008). Because the number of T cells per sample was unknown, the richness differences could reflect varying T-cell content rather than repertoire biology. Random forest classifiers combining richness and V gene abundances distinguished cases from controls with an estimated AUC of less than 0.9. Whether associations preceded infection or resulted from infection could not be shown with the cross-sectional design, and effector/memory subsets and HPV-specific T cells were not isolated.

Details on this clone: Its recognized antigen is unknown. The read falls 3 residues short of the CDR3 end, and the missing part is taken from the germline J gene.

Material for sequencing was blood buffy coat. The sequence was collected from a woman aged 18 to 75 with a cervical HPV16 infection that either progressed to CIN3+ or cleared (not recorded which). The chain is made from TRBV29-1 and TRBJ2-7, with a tentative D gene TRBD1 over 6 matching bases. The CDR3 corresponds to CSVKWTAYEQYF. The DNA read from the CDR3 is TGCAGCGTGAAATGGACAGCCTACGAG.